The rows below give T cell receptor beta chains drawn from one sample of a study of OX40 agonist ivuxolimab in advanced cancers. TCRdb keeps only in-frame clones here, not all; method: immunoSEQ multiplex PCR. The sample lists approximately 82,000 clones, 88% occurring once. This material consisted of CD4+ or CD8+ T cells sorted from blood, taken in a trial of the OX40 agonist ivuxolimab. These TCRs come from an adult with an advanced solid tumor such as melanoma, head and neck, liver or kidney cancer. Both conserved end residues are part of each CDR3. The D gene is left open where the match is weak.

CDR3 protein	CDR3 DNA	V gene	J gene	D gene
CASSQDRLATDTQYF	TGCGCCAGCAGCCAAGACCGACTAGCTACAGATACGCAGTATTTT	TRBV4-3	TRBJ2-3	TRBD2
CSVVGQFTYEQYF	TGCAGCGTTGTGGGACAGTTTACCTACGAGCAGTACTTC	TRBV29-1	TRBJ2-7	TRBD1
CASSSGQSGGVGETQYF	TGTGCCAGCAGCTCAGGACAAAGTGGGGGTGTAGGCGAGACCCAGTACTTC	TRBV7-2	TRBJ2-5	-
CATSRDLGGVSDTQYF	TGTGCCACCAGCAGAGATCTTGGGGGAGTTTCAGATACGCAGTATTTT	TRBV15	TRBJ2-3	-
CASSLSRTTGNTIYF	TGTGCCAGCAGCTTATCCAGGACAACTGGAAACACCATATATTTT	TRBV7-8	TRBJ1-3	-
CASSFTGGRDEQYF	TGTGCCAGCAGCTTCACAGGGGGCAGGGACGAGCAGTACTTC	TRBV7-2	TRBJ2-7	TRBD1
CASSQAGVRGYGYTF	TGCGCCAGCAGCCAAGCAGGGGTCCGGGGCTATGGCTACACCTTC	TRBV4-3	TRBJ1-2	-
CASSVTGADTEAFF	TGCGCCAGCAGCGTGACAGGGGCAGACACTGAAGCTTTCTTT	TRBV5-1	TRBJ1-1	TRBD1
CASSEPSGRETQYF	TGTGCCAGCAGTGAGCCTAGCGGGAGAGAGACCCAGTACTTC	TRBV6-4	TRBJ2-5	TRBD2
CASSPGTGTFYGYTF	TGTGCCAGCAGCCCCGGGACAGGGACTTTCTATGGCTACACCTTC	TRBV7-2	TRBJ1-2	TRBD1
CASRAGHNTYTEAFF	TGTGCCAGCAGAGCGGGCCACAACACCTACACTGAAGCTTTCTTT	TRBV6-1	TRBJ1-1	-
CASSSLPSSYNEQFF	TGTGCCAGCAGCTCACTACCGAGCTCCTACAATGAGCAGTTCTTC	TRBV7-2	TRBJ2-1	-
CATSGDLVDTRGYGYTF	TGTGCCACCAGCGGCGACTTAGTGGACACCCGGGGGTATGGCTACACCTTC	TRBV15	TRBJ1-2	-
CASTGPGQGLTFYGYTF	TGTGCCAGCACCGGGCCGGGACAGGGTCTTACTTTTTATGGCTACACCTTC	TRBV7-8	TRBJ1-2	TRBD1
CASSGRTGNGYTF	TGTGCCAGCAGTGGCCGGACAGGGAATGGCTACACCTTC	TRBV25-1	TRBJ1-2	TRBD1
CASSAPNWATGNTIYF	TGTGCCAGCAGCGCCCCAAATTGGGCAACTGGAAACACCATATATTTT	TRBV9	TRBJ1-3	-
CASRPGTGGAYEQYF	TGTGCCAGCAGGCCGGGAACAGGGGGCGCCTACGAGCAGTACTTC	TRBV6-5	TRBJ2-7	TRBD1
CASSLSRGTGSQETQYF	TGTGCCAGCAGCTTATCGCGGGGGACCGGGTCCCAAGAGACCCAGTACTTC	TRBV7-9	TRBJ2-5	TRBD2